Detailed here is one T cell receptor beta chain. Germline V lookup: CDR1 MNHNS, CDR2 SASEGT. There are 15 residues in the CDR3. V gave up 5 bases and J gave up 7 bases, with 18 bases separating them. The record originates from a study of shared T cell receptors in the human thymus. Repertoires were generated with immunoSEQ multiplex PCR, while TCRdb's copy carries only in-frame clones and drops some. The sample lists 500,000 to 550,000 clones, 75% to 80% occurring once. These data also featured in a second study, about human thymus T cells. This second study says: Donors were healthy Finnish infants having corrective surgery for congenital heart defects. Thymus was obtained from resections taken during corrective heart surgery. V and J gene usage appeared biased in thymic and blood repertoires. Thymic TCR repertoires of unrelated people reportedly overlapped highly.

This chain connects TRBV6-1 to TRBJ1-5, with D possibly TRBD1 on 6 matching bases. The sequence was obtained from a boy less than two years old with a congenital heart defect. Material: thymocytes. The CDR3 DNA reads as TGTGCCAGCAGTTTATTCAACAGGGCGGAGCAGCCCCAGCATTTT. Translating gives CASSLFNRAEQPQHF.